The 12 T cell receptor beta chains presented below share a single source sample, sequenced in a study of cytomegalovirus exposure and HLA in healthy donors. A multiplex PCR was run with 60 Vbeta primers and 13 Jbeta primers. Only in-frame clones appear in the TCRdb table, and some are missing; sequencing was by immunoSEQ multiplex PCR. The sample consists of roughly 180,000 clones, over 80% of them appearing once. What was sequenced was PBMCs. The receptors were gathered from a girl between 5 and 17 years old in good health and CMV-seropositive.

The chain employs TRBV19 and TRBJ1-1; D uncertain. Germline CDR1 and CDR2: LNHDA and SQIVND (reference sequence). V lost 0 bases and J 4 bases, leaving 12 bases between the germline ends. CDR3 length: 15 residues. The CDR3 bases are TGTGCCAGTAGTATAGATCTCCGGGGAGCCACTGAAGCTTTCTTT. Protein product: CASSIDLRGATEAFF. The variable domain in full, with the rest retrieved from reference TRBV19 and TRBJ1-1, is DGGITQSPKYLFRKEGQNVTLSCEQNLNHDAMYWYRQDPGQGLRLIYYSQIVNDFQKGDIAEGYSVSREKKESFPLTVTSAQKNPTAFYLCASSIDLRGATEAFFGQGTRLTVV.

The chain carries TRBV5-8 and TRBJ1-5, with D possibly TRBD1 on 5 matching bases. This CDR3 region has 15 residues. The V gene's germline CDR1 is SGHTS and CDR2 YDEGEE. Between the trimmed V and J ends, which lost 0 bases and 0 bases, there was a span of 7 bases. CDR3 amino acids: CASSLEGYSNQPQHF. CDR3 in DNA: TGTGCCAGCAGCTTGGAGGGGTATAGCAATCAGCCCCAGCATTTT.

This sequence joins TRBV29-1 and TRBJ2-1; 14 nucleotides align to TRBD2. Trimming removed 7 bases from V and 7 bases from J; junction bases left unmatched: 3. Germline CDR1 and CDR2: SQVTM and ANQGSEA. The CDR3 runs to 13 residues. The CDR3 coding sequence is TGCAGCGGACGGACTAGCGGGAGGAATGAGCAGTTCTTC. Translated: CSGRTSGRNEQFF.

V usage is TRBV7-2 and J usage is TRBJ2-3; no clear D. Germline CDR1 SGHTA, CDR2 FQGNSA. There are 14 residues in the CDR3. The V end lost 5 bases, the J end lost 3 bases, and 12 bases lay between the germline ends. CDR3 loop: CASSARPNTDTQYF. The CDR3 DNA reads as TGTGCCAGCAGCGCGCGGCCAAATACAGATACGCAGTATTTT.

The chain carries TRBV6-5 and TRBJ2-7; D is ambiguous. The germline V gene has CDR1 MNHEY and CDR2 SVGAGI. There are 12 residues in the CDR3. V was pared by 6 bases and J by 6 bases, with 12 bases between. The CDR3 DNA reads TGTGCCAGCAGCCACCACTTACGCGAGCAGTACTTC. This gives the protein CASSHHLREQYF.

V is TRBV7-2 and J is TRBJ1-2, with 10 bases identical to TRBD1. With 1 base clipped from V and 6 bases from J, the junction kept 5 bases outside the gene matches. Germline V lookup: CDR1 SGHTA, CDR2 FQGNSA. The CDR3 contains 15 residues. CDR3 nucleotides: TGTGCCAGCAGCTTAGACGGGACAGGGGAGGATGGCTACACCTTC. Translated, it gives CASSLDGTGEDGYTF. Variable domain in full (rest from reference TRBV7-2 and TRBJ1-2): GAGVSQSPSNKVTEKGKDVELRCDPISGHTALYWYRQSLGQGLEFLIYFQGNSAPDKSGLPSDRFSAERTGGSVSTLTIQRTQQEDSAVYLCASSLDGTGEDGYTFGSGTRLTVV.

The chain joins TRBV19 to TRBJ2-2, with 12 bases matching TRBD2. Trimming took 6 bases from V and 3 from J; bases not matched to a gene: 2. CDR3 length: 15 amino acids. Germline CDR1 reads LNHDA; CDR2 reads SQIVND (reference sequence). The CDR3 region is CASSLAGGDTGELFF. In DNA form, the CDR3 reads TGTGCCAGTAGCCTAGCGGGAGGGGACACCGGGGAGCTGTTTTTT. The variable domain in full, with the rest retrieved from reference TRBV19 and TRBJ2-2, is DGGITQSPKYLFRKEGQNVTLSCEQNLNHDAMYWYRQDPGQGLRLIYYSQIVNDFQKGDIAEGYSVSREKKESFPLTVTSAQKNPTAFYLCASSLAGGDTGELFFGEGSRLTVL.

J is TRBJ1-2 and V is TRBV27, with 10 bases fitting TRBD1. The CDR3 covers 15 residues. The germline V gene encodes CDR1 MNHEY and CDR2 SMNVEV (reference sequence). Trimming removed 6 bases from V and 5 bases from J; junction bases left unmatched: 9. The CDR3 reads CASRPPGQGSYGYTF. Here the CDR3 DNA reads TGTGCCAGCAGACCCCCGGGACAGGGGAGTTATGGCTACACCTTC.

The V and J genes are TRBV6-5 and TRBJ2-7; a weak D match, TRBD2 (5 bases). V was pared by 10 bases and J by 5 bases, with 21 bases between. This CDR3 comprises 14 residues. The germline V gene has CDR1 MNHEY and CDR2 SVGAGI. Here the CDR3 reads CANGPGYLPNEQYF. The CDR3 DNA is TGTGCCAACGGACCGGGGTACCTCCCCAACGAGCAGTACTTC.

This chain links TRBV30 with TRBJ1-5, with D perhaps matching TRBD1 (5 bases). The CDR3 length is 14 residues. Trimming removed 1 base from V and 3 bases from J, with 10 bases in between. Germline V gene lookup returns CDR1 GTSNPN and CDR2 SVGIG (reference sequence). The CDR3 reads CAWSGSGFNQPQHF. CDR3 sequence (DNA): TGTGCCTGGAGTGGTTCAGGGTTCAATCAGCCCCAGCATTTT.

The chain recombines TRBV29-1 with TRBJ1-1; 10 bases fit TRBD1. CDR1 is SQVTM and CDR2 is ANQGSEA in the germline V gene. V shed 7 bases and J 3 bases; nucleotides not matched to a gene: 2. The CDR3 totals 12 residues. In nucleotides, the CDR3 is TGCAGCGGGACAGGGGGGTACACTGAAGCTTTCTTT. This codes for CSGTGGYTEAFF.

This chain joins TRBV5-1 and TRBJ1-1; 9 bases match TRBD1. V shed 3 bases and J 0 bases; nucleotides not matched to a gene: 3. The CDR3 has 15 residues. Germline CDR1 is SGHRS and CDR2 is YFSETQ. CDR3 DNA: TGCGCCAGCAGCTGGGACAGGGAAATGAACACTGAAGCTTTCTTT. It yields the protein CASSWDREMNTEAFF.